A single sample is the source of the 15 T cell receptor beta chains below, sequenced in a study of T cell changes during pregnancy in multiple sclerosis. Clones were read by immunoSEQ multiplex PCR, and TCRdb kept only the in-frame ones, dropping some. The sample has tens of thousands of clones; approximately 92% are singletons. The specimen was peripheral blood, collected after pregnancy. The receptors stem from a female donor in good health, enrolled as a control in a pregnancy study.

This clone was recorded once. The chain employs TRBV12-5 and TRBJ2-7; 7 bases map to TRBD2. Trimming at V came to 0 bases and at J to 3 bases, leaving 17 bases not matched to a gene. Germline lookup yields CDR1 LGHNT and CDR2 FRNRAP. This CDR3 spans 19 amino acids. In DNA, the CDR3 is TGTGCTAGTGGTTTGGTTAAGGTACAAAGGGAGGGGTTTGACTACGAGCAGTACTTC. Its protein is CASGLVKVQREGFDYEQYF.

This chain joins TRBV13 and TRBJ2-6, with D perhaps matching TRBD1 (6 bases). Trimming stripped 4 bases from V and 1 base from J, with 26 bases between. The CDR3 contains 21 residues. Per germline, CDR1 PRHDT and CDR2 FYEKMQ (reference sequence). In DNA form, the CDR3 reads TGTGCCAGCAGCTCCCCGGACAGAGCCCTGAATCTTGAGTCTGGGGCCAACGTCCTGACTTTC. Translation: CASSSPDRALNLESGANVLTF.

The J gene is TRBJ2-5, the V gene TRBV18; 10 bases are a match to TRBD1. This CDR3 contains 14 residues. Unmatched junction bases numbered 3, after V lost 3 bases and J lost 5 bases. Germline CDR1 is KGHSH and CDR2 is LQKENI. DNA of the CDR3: TGTGCCAGCTCACCTCCGGGACAGGGGGAGACCCAGTACTTC. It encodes CASSPPGQGETQYF.

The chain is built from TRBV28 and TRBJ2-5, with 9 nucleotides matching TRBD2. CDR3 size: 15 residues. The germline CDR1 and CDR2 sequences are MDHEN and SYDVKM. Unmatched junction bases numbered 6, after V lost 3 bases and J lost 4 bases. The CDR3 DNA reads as TGTGCCAGCAGTTTCATGGGACTAGCAGGAGAGACCCAGTACTTC. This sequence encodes CASSFMGLAGETQYF. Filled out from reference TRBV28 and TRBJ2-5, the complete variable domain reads DVKVTQSSRYLVKRTGEKVFLECVQDMDHENMFWYRQDPGLGLRLIYFSYDVKMKEKGDIPEGYSVSREKKERFSLILESASTNQTSMYLCASSFMGLAGETQYFGPGTRLLVL.

The CDR3: CASSYSSGQTYEQYF. DNA of the CDR3: TGTGCCAGCAGTTACTCGTCGGGACAGACCTACGAGCAGTACTTC. The chain is built from TRBV6-5 and TRBJ2-7; 7 bases align to TRBD1. Germline values: CDR1 MNHEY, CDR2 SVGAGI. J gave up 2 bases and V 0 bases, and 4 bases lay outside the gene matches. This CDR3 spans 15 amino acids.

The CDR3, as DNA: TGTGCCAGCAGGGTCCCGGACAGCTTTAATTCACCCCTCCACTTT. Its protein is CASRVPDSFNSPLHF. The rearrangement joins TRBV28 to TRBJ1-6; D may be TRBD1 (6 bases). The CDR3 is 15 amino acids. Trimming cost V 6 bases and J 6 bases, with 15 bases left between them. Germline assignment: CDR1 MDHEN and CDR2 SYDVKM.

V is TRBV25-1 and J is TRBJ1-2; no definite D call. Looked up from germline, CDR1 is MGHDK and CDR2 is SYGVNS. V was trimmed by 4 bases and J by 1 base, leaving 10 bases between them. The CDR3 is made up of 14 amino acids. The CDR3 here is CASSVAGVNYGYTF. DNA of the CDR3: TGTGCCAGCAGTGTGGCAGGCGTTAACTATGGCTACACCTTC.

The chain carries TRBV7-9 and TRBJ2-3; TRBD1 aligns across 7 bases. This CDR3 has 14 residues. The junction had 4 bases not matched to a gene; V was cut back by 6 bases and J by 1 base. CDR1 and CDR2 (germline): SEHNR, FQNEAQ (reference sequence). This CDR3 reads CASRTDRGTDTQYF. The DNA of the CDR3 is TGTGCCAGCAGGACCGACAGGGGCACAGATACGCAGTATTTT. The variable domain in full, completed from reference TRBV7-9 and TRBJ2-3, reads DTGVSQNPRHKITKRGQNVTFRCDPISEHNRLYWYRQTLGQGPEFLTYFQNEAQLEKSRLLSDRFSAERPKGSFSTLEIQRTEQGDSAMYLCASRTDRGTDTQYFGPGTRLTVL.

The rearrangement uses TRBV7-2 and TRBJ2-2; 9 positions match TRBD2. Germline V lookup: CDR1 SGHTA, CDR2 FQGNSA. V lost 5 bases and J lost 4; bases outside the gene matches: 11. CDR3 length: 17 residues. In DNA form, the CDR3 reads TGTGCCAGCAGCCCGAGGGGCGGGAGGGCCCGCACCGGGGAGCTGTTTTTT. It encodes CASSPRGGRARTGELFF.

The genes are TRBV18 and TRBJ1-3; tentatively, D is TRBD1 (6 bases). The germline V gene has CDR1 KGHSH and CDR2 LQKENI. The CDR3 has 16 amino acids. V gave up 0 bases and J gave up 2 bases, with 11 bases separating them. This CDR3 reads CASSPPQGSAGNTIYF. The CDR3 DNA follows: TGTGCCAGCTCACCACCGCAGGGGTCGGCTGGAAACACCATATATTTT.

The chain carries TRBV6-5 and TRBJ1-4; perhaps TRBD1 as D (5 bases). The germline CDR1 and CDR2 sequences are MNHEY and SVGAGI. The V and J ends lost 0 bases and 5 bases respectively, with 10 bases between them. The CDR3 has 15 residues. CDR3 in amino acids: CASSYSPGWNEKLFF. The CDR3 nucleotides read TGTGCCAGCAGTTACTCGCCAGGGTGGAATGAAAAACTGTTTTTT.

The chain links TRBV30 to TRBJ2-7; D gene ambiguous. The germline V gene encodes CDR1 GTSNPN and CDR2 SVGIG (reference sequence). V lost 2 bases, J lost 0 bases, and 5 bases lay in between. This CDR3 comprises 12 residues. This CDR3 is CAWSPSSYEQYF. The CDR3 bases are TGTGCCTGGAGTCCCTCCTCCTACGAGCAGTACTTC.

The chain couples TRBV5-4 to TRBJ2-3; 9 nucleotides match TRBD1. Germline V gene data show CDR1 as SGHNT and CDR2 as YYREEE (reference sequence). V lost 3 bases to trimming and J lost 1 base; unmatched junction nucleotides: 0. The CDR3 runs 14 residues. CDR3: CASSWDRGTDTQYF. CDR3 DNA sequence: TGTGCCAGCAGCTGGGACAGGGGCACAGATACGCAGTATTTT. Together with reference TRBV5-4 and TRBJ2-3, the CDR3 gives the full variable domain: ETGVTQSPTHLIKTRGQQVTLRCSSQSGHNTVSWYQQALGQGPQFIFQYYREEENGRGNFPPRFSGLQFPNYSSELNVNALELDDSALYLCASSWDRGTDTQYFGPGTRLTVL.

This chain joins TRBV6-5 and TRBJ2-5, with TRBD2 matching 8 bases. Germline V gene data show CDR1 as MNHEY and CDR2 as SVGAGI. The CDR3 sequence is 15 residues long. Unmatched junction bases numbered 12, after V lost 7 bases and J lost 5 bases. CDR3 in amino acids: CASTRIAGGRETQYF. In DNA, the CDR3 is TGTGCCAGCACTCGTATCGCGGGGGGCCGGGAGACCCAGTACTTC.

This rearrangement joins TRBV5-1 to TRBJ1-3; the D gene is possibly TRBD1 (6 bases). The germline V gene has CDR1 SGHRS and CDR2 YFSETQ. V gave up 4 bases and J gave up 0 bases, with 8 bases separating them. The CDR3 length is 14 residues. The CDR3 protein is CASSQQGSGNTIYF. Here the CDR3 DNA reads TGCGCCAGCAGCCAACAGGGCTCTGGAAACACCATATATTTT.